This is a list of T cell receptor beta chains from one sample in a study of cytomegalovirus exposure and HLA in healthy donors. Clones were sequenced by immunoSEQ multiplex PCR, and TCRdb holds only the in-frame ones, with some missing. The repertoire consists of approximately 190,000 clones, with roughly 77% occurring once and the leading ten covering roughly 3.6%. The sample comprised PBMCs. These TCRs come from a man aged 35 to 55 in good health and CMV-seropositive. The CDR3 runs from the conserved cysteine through the conserved F or W. D genes are given only for firm matches. Size is stated for part of the rows, as once, few or many counts, or as a class when the clone is expanded.

>NA|TRBV29-1|once|12|TRBJ1-2
CSVVTEPRGYTF
TGCAGCGTTGTAACCGAGCCTAGGGGCTACACCTTC
>NA|TRBV13|NA|15|TRBJ2-1
CASSRRDMIYNEQFF
TGTGCCAGCAGCCGCCGGGACATGATATACAATGAGCAGTTCTTC
>NA|TRBV7-6|once|14|TRBJ2-2
CASHPMGGTGELFF
TGTGCCAGCCACCCGATGGGGGGCACCGGGGAGCTGTTTTTT
>TRBD1|TRBV9|NA|21|TRBJ2-7
CASSVETWAGLRGQGTYEQYF
TGTGCCAGCAGCGTAGAAACCTGGGCAGGGCTAAGGGGGCAGGGTACCTACGAGCAGTACTTC
>NA|TRBV7-6|NA|15|TRBJ2-3
CASSRRTDTADTQYF
TGTGCCAGCAGCCGGCGGACAGATACAGCAGATACGCAGTATTTT
>TRBD2|TRBV4-2|NA|17|TRBJ2-3
CASSQGLLAGVTDTQYF
TGTGCCAGCAGCCAAGGCTTGCTAGCGGGGGTCACAGATACGCAGTATTTT
>TRBD1|TRBV19|NA|15|TRBJ2-5
CASSIEGQGQETQYF
TGTGCCAGTAGTATAGAAGGACAGGGGCAAGAGACCCAGTACTTC
>TRBD1|TRBV27|NA|15|TRBJ2-7
CASSPPGTGAYEQYF
TGTGCCAGCAGTCCCCCAGGGACAGGGGCCTACGAGCAGTACTTC
>TRBD1|TRBV10-3|NA|15|TRBJ2-3
CAIRGAAGGADTQYF
TGTGCCATCAGGGGGGCGGCAGGGGGCGCAGATACGCAGTATTTT
>TRBD1|TRBV7-9|NA|16|TRBJ2-3
CASSLDRTGLSDTQYF
TGTGCCAGCAGCTTAGATAGGACAGGGTTGTCAGATACGCAGTATTTT
>TRBD2|TRBV6-4|NA|15|TRBJ2-5
CASTRKRGAQETQYF
TGTGCCAGCACCCGAAAGCGGGGGGCCCAAGAGACCCAGTACTTC
>NA|TRBV28|NA|14|TRBJ2-1
CASSLVGGYNEQFF
TGTGCCAGCAGTTTAGTGGGGGGCTACAATGAGCAGTTCTTC
>NA|TRBV4-1|NA|13|TRBJ2-5
CASSQTKEETQYF
TGCGCCAGCAGCCAGACTAAGGAAGAGACCCAGTACTTC
>TRBD2|TRBV5-4|NA|18|TRBJ2-6
CASSFFPPGGSGANVLTF
TGTGCCAGCAGCTTTTTCCCCCCGGGAGGCTCTGGGGCCAACGTCCTGACTTTC
>NA|TRBV7-2|NA|15|TRBJ2-7
CASSLVAGPPYEQYF
TGTGCCAGCAGCTTAGTGGCGGGACCACCCTACGAGCAGTACTTC
>NA|TRBV7-9|NA|15|TRBJ2-3
CASSLAGTSTDTQYF
TGTGCCAGCAGCTTAGCAGGGACTAGCACAGATACGCAGTATTTT
>NA|TRBV2|NA|11|TRBJ2-1
CASSGGNEQFF
TGTGCCAGCAGTGGAGGGAATGAGCAGTTCTTC
>TRBD1|TRBV9|NA|15|TRBJ2-5
CASNTGTGPQETQYF
TGTGCCAGCAATACAGGGACAGGCCCACAAGAGACCCAGTACTTC
>TRBD1|TRBV7-3|NA|15|TRBJ2-2
CASSLREGATGELFF
TGTGCCAGCAGCTTACGAGAGGGGGCCACCGGGGAGCTGTTTTTT
>NA|TRBV21-1|few|21|TRBJ2-1
CASSKVRAGGLGPSSYNEQFF
TGTGCCAGCAGCAAAGTTCGAGCGGGAGGCCTTGGGCCAAGCTCCTACAATGAGCAGTTCTTC
>NA|TRBV13|NA|14|TRBJ2-7
CASSLGGSSYEQYF
TGTGCCAGCAGCTTAGGTGGGAGCTCCTACGAGCAGTACTTC
>TRBD1|TRBV25-1|NA|15|TRBJ2-7
CASSESVTGDYEQYF
TGTGCCAGCAGTGAATCTGTGACAGGGGACTACGAGCAGTACTTC
>NA|TRBV7-8|NA|14|TRBJ2-5
CASSLSEAQETQYF
TGTGCCAGCAGCCTAAGTGAGGCACAAGAGACCCAGTACTTC
>NA|TRBV6-6|NA|15|TRBJ2-5
CASSLGGGVEETQYF
TGTGCCAGCAGCCTTGGAGGGGGGGTGGAAGAGACCCAGTACTTC
>NA|TRBV19|NA|15|TRBJ2-6
CASSTEGGRANVLTF
TGTGCCAGTAGTACCGAGGGGGGGAGGGCCAACGTCCTGACTTTC
>TRBD2|TRBV9|NA|17|TRBJ2-3
CASSVGAAGGGTDTQYF
TGTGCCAGCAGCGTTGGCGCGGCGGGAGGCGGCACAGATACGCAGTATTTT
>NA|TRBV10-3|NA|11|TRBJ2-7
CATGTYYEQYF
TGTGCCACCGGGACTTACTACGAGCAGTACTTC
>TRBD1|TRBV28|once|15|TRBJ2-3
CASSFRQGATDTQYF
TGTGCCAGCAGTTTCCGGCAGGGGGCCACAGATACGCAGTATTTT
>TRBD1|TRBV6-6|NA|14|TRBJ1-2
CASSSGQGTYGYTF
TGTGCCAGCAGCTCGGGACAGGGGACCTATGGCTACACCTTC
>TRBD1|TRBV7-9|NA|15|TRBJ1-4
CASSLGDRGDEKLFF
TGTGCCAGCAGCTTAGGTGACAGGGGGGACGAAAAACTGTTTTTT
>NA|TRBV19|NA|17|TRBJ1-3
CASSIWGDSSSGNTIYF
TGTGCCAGTAGTATTTGGGGAGACTCAAGCTCTGGAAACACCATATATTTT
>NA|TRBV7-9|few|12|TRBJ2-7
CASSRQGGEQYF
TGTGCCAGCAGCCGTCAGGGTGGCGAGCAGTACTTC
>NA|TRBV28|NA|12|TRBJ1-1
CASSLAEGEAFF
TGTGCCAGCAGTTTAGCAGAGGGAGAAGCTTTCTTT
>TRBD1|TRBV27|NA|16|TRBJ2-7
CASSPGQGGLPYEQYF
TGTGCCAGCAGTCCGGGACAGGGGGGACTACCCTACGAGCAGTACTTC
>NA|TRBV10-2|NA|14|TRBJ2-1
CASREGLGNGEQFF
TGCGCCAGCAGGGAGGGACTGGGGAATGGTGAGCAGTTCTTC
>TRBD1|TRBV7-3|NA|18|TRBJ2-6
CASSFLGQGLSGANVLTF
TGTGCCAGCAGCTTCCTTGGACAGGGTCTCTCTGGGGCCAACGTCCTGACTTTC
>TRBD1|TRBV6-1|NA|14|TRBJ1-1
CASIRTGGNTEAFF
TGTGCCAGCATACGGACAGGGGGGAACACTGAAGCTTTCTTT